This T cell receptor (beta chain) emerged from a study of Graves' ophthalmopathy and Graves' hyperthyroidism. Points from the study as a whole: The model's prediction of ophthalmopathy progression had roughly 68% sensitivity and less than 75% specificity.

At least ten counts were recorded for this clonotype. Its antigen is currently unknown. Beta-chain TCR CDR3 regions were amplified from RNA transcripts. HTBI primers primed a first-round RT-PCR, and a second-round multiplex PCR followed. TCRdb redid the calling of the multiplex PCR reads with MiXCR, one entry per CDR3 protein. This table holds around 1.1 million distinct CDR3 sequences, 35% to 40% found once. The authors enrolled newly diagnosed hyperthyroidism patients aged 18 to 65 with under 2 months' duration. The CDR3 runs 16 residues. V lost 4 bases to trimming and J lost 2 bases, with 17 bases between them. Germline V CDR1 and CDR2: SGHDN, FVKESK.

The chain links TRBV14 to TRBJ2-5, with D perhaps TRBD2 (5 bases). The source material was peripheral blood or thyroid tissue (not recorded which). This receptor was taken from an adult man with Graves' hyperthyroidism. The CDR3: CASSLPNGEIQETQYF. As DNA, the CDR3 is TGTGCCAGCAGCCTCCCGAATGGGGAGATACAAGAGACCCAGTACTTC.